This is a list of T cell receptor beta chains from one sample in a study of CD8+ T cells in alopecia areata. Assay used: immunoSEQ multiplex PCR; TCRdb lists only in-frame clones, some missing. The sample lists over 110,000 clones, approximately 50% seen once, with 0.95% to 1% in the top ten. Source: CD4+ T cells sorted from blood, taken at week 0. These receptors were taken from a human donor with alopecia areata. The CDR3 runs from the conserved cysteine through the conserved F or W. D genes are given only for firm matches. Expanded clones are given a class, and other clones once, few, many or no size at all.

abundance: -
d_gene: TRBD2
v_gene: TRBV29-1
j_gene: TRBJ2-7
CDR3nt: TGCAGCGTTGAAGACGCGGGAGGGACCTACGAGCAGTACTTC
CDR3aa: CSVEDAGGTYEQYF

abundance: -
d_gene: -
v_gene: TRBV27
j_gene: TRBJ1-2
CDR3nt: TGTGCCAGCAGTGCCCTGTGGACAGACAACGATGGCTACACCTTC
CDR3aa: CASSALWTDNDGYTF

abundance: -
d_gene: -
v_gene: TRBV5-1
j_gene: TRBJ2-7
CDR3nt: TGCGCCAGCAGCTTGGGAGCAGGGATCACCTACGAGCAGTACTTC
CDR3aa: CASSLGAGITYEQYF

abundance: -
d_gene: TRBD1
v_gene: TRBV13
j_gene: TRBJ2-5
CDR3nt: TGTGCCAGCAGCTTCGCGACAGGGGGACCCCAAGAGACCCAGTACTTC
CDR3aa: CASSFATGGPQETQYF

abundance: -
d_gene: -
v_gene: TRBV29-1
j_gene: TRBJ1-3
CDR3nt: TGCAGCGTTGAGGGTAACTCTGGAAACACCATATATTTT
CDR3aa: CSVEGNSGNTIYF

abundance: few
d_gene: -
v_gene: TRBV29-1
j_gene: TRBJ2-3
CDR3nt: TGCAGCTCCCGGACCGCACAACGAGATACGCAGTATTTT
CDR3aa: CSSRTAQRDTQYF

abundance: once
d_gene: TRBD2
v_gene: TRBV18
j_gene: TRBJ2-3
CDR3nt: TGTGCCAGCTCACTGATGGCTAGCGGGAGCACAGATACGCAGTATTTT
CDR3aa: CASSLMASGSTDTQYF

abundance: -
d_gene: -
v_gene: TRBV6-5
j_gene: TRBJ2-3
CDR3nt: TGTGCCAGCCAGAACAAGGCAGATACGCAGTATTTT
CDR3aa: CASQNKADTQYF

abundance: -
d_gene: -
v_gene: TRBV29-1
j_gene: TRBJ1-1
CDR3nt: TGCAGCGTTGGGCAGGGCAACACTGAAGCTTTCTTT
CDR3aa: CSVGQGNTEAFF

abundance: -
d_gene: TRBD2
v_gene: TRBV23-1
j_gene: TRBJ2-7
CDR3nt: TGCGCCAGCAGTCGCGGGGGGAAGGTATCCTACGAGCAGTACTTC
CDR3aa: CASSRGGKVSYEQYF

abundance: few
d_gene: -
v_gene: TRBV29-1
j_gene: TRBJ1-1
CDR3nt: TGCAGCGTTGAAGACTCCCTCGGGACTGAAGCTTTCTTT
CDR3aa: CSVEDSLGTEAFF

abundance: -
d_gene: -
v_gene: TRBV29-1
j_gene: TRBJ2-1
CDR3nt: TGCAGCGTTGGGCGGGCAAGCTCCTACAATGAGCAGTTCTTC
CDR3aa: CSVGRASSYNEQFF

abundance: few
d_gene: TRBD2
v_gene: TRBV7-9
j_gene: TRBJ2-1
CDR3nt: TGTGCCAGCAGCTATCGAGCGGGAATAAACAATGAGCAGTTCTTC
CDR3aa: CASSYRAGINNEQFF

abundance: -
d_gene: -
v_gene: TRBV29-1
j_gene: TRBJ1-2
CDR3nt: TGCAGCGCCCGGATGGGATTACCGGACTATGGCTACACCTTC
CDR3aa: CSARMGLPDYGYTF

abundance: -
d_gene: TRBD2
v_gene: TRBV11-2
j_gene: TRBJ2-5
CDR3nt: TGTGCCAGCAGCTCGGGACTAGCGGGCGACGAAGAGACCCAGTACTTC
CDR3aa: CASSSGLAGDEETQYF

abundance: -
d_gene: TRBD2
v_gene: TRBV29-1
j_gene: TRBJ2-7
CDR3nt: TGCAGCGTTGGACCGGGACTAGCGGGCTCCTACGAGCAGTACTTC
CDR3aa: CSVGPGLAGSYEQYF

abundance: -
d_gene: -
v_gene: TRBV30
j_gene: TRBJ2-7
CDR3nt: TGTGCCTGGAGTGCAAGAGGGACCTACGAGCAGTACTTC
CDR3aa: CAWSARGTYEQYF

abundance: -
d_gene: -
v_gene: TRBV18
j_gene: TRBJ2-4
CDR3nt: TGTGCCAGCTCACCAGTAGGGGCGGCCAAAAACATTCAGTACTTC
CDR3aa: CASSPVGAAKNIQYF

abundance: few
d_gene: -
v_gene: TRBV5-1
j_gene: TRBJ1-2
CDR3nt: TGCGCCAGCAGCTCCGGTAACAGCTATGGCTACACCTTC
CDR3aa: CASSSGNSYGYTF

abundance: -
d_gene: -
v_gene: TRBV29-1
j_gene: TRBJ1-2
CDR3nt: TGCAGCGGGATTCAGGGAAACTATGGCTACACCTTC
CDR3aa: CSGIQGNYGYTF

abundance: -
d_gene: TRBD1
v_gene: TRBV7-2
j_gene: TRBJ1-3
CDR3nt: TGTGCCAGCAGCTTTTCACAGGGGATCTCTGGAAACACCATATATTTT
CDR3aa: CASSFSQGISGNTIYF

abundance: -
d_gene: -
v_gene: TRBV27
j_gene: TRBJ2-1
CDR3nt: TGTGCCAGCAGTTTAGTTAAGGGATGGACGTACAATGAGCAGTTCTTC
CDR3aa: CASSLVKGWTYNEQFF

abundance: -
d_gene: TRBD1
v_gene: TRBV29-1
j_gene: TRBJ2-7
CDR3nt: TGCAGCGTTGAACTGACAGGGTACGAGCAGTACTTC
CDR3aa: CSVELTGYEQYF

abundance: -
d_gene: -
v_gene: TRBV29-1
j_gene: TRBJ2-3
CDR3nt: TGCAGCGTTGAGGGGGACACAGATACGCAGTATTTT
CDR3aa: CSVEGDTDTQYF

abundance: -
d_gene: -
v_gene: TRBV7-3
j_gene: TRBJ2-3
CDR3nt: TGTGCCAGCAGCCTTCAAAGTGCGGATACGCAGTATTTT
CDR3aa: CASSLQSADTQYF

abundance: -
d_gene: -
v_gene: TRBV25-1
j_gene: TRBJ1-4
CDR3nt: TGTGCCAGCAGTACCAGGGAGCAAGGAAAACTGTTTTTT
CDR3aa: CASSTREQGKLFF

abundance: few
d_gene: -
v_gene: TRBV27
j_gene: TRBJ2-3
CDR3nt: TGTGCCAGCAGTTTATCGGTAGCGGTCACAGATACGCAGTATTTT
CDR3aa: CASSLSVAVTDTQYF

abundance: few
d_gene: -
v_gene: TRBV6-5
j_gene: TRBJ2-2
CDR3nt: TGTGCCAGCAGCCAGTATGGCGGGGAGCTGTTTTTT
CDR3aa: CASSQYGGELFF

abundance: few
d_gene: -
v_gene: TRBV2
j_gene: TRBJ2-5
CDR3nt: TGTGCCAGCAGTAAGGACAGAGCTCAAGAGACCCAGTACTTC
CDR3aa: CASSKDRAQETQYF

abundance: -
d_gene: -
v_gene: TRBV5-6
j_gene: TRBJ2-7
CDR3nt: TGTGCCAGCAGCTTGTTGCAGGGGTCATCCTACGAGCAGTACTTC
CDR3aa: CASSLLQGSSYEQYF

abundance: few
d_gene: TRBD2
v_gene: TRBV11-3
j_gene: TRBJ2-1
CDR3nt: TGTGCCAGCAGCCCCGGGACTAGCGGGAGAGGCGATGAGCAGTTCTTC
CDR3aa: CASSPGTSGRGDEQFF

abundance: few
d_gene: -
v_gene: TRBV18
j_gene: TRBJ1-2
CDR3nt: TGTGCCAGCTCACCTCAGAACTATGGCTACACCTTC
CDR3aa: CASSPQNYGYTF

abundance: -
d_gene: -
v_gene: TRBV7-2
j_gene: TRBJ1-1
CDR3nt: TGTGCCAGCAGCTTAACCAGGGTTGTCGCTGAAGCTTTCTTT
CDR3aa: CASSLTRVVAEAFF

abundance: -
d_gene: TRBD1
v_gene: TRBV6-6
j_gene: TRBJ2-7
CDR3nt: TGTGCCAGCAGTACACGGACAGGGCCCTACGAGCAGTACTTC
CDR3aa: CASSTRTGPYEQYF

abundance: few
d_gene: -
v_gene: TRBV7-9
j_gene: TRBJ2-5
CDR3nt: TGTGCCAGCAGCTTAGCTGTCGTCGACTTC
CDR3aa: CASSLAVVDF

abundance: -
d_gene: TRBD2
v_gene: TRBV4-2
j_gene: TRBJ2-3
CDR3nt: TGTGCCAGCAGCCAATCTGGGACTAGCGGAAGCACAGATACGCAGTATTTT
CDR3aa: CASSQSGTSGSTDTQYF

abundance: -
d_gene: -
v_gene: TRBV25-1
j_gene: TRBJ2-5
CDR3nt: TGTGCCAGCGGGGGACCTCCGGGGACCCAGTACTTC
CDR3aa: CASGGPPGTQYF

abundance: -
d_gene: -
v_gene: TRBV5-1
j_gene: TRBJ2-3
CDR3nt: TGCGCCAGCAGCTCCGGTCCGGGTGTCAGCACAGATACGCAGTATTTT
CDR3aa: CASSSGPGVSTDTQYF

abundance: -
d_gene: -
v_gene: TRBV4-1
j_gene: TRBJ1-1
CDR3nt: TGCGCCAGCAGCCAAGATTGGACGGCAGCTTTCTTT
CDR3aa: CASSQDWTAAFF

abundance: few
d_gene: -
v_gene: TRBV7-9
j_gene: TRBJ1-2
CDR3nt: TGTGCCAGCAGCTTCGAATGGACAGACCCTAACTATGGCTACACCTTC
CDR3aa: CASSFEWTDPNYGYTF

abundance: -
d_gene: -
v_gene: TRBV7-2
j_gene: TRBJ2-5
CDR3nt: TGTGCCAGCAGCTCAAGGAGGCTGGAGACCCAGTACTTC
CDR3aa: CASSSRRLETQYF

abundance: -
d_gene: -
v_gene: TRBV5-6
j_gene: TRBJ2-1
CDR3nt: TGTGCCAGCAGCCAGATTCGGAGCTCCTACAATGAGCAGTTCTTC
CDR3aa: CASSQIRSSYNEQFF

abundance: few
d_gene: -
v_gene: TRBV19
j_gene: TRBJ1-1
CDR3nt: TGTGCCAGTAGTATGGGACTGAGGAACACTGAAGCTTTCTTT
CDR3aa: CASSMGLRNTEAFF

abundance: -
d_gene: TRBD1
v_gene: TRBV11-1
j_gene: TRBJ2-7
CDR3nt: TGTGCCAGCAGCCCGACAGGGAGAGGCCCTTACGAGCAGTACTTC
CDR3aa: CASSPTGRGPYEQYF

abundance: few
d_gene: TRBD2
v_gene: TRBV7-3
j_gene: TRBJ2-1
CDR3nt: TGTGCCAGCAGCAAAAGGACTAGCGGGACCCCCTTGAATGAGCAGTTCTTC
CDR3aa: CASSKRTSGTPLNEQFF

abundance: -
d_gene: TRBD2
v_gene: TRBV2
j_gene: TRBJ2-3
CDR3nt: TGTGCCGGGGGACTAGCGGGATTGAATACGCAGTATTTT
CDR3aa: CAGGLAGLNTQYF

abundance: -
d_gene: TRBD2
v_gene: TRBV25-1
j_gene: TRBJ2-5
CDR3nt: TGTGCCAGCAGTGAATGGGGCAGGGGATTAGCGGGAGCAGAGACCCAGTACTTC
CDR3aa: CASSEWGRGLAGAETQYF

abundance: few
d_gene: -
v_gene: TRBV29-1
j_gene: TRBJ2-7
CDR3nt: TGCAGCGTCTCGCCGGCAGGGGGGCTCCTCGGTTTCGAGCAGTACTTC
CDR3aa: CSVSPAGGLLGFEQYF